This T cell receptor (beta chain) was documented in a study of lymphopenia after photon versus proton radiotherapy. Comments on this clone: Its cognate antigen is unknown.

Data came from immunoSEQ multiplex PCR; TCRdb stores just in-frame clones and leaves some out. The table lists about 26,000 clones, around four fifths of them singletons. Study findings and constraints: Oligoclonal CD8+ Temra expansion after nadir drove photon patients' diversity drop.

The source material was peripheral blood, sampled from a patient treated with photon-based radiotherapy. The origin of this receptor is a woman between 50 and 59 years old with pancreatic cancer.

CDR3 DNA sequence: TGTGCCAGCAGCTTCTCAGGGGGCGGATTTGACGGCTACACCTTC. It yields the protein CASSFSGGGFDGYTF. The rearrangement joins TRBV7-2 to TRBJ1-2; TRBD1 matches 8 bases. The CDR3 loop spans 15 amino acids. V lost 3 bases to trimming and J lost 8 bases; unmatched junction nucleotides: 11. The germline CDR1 and CDR2 sequences are SGHTA and FQGNSA.